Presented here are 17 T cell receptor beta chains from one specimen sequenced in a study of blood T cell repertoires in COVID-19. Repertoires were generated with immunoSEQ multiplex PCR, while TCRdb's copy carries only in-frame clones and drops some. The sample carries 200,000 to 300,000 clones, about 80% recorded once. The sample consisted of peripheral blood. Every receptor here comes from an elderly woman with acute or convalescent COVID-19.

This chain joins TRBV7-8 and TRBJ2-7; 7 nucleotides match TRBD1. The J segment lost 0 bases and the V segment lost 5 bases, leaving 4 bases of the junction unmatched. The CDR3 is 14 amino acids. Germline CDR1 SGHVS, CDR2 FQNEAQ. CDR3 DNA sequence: TGTGCCAGCAGCGTCGGGACAGACTCCTACGAGCAGTACTTC. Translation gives CASSVGTDSYEQYF.

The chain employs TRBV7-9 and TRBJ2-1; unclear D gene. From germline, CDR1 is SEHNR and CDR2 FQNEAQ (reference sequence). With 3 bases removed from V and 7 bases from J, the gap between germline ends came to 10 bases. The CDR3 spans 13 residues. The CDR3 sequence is CASSLGSQNEQFF. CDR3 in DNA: TGTGCCAGCAGCTTGGGCTCGCAGAATGAGCAGTTCTTC.

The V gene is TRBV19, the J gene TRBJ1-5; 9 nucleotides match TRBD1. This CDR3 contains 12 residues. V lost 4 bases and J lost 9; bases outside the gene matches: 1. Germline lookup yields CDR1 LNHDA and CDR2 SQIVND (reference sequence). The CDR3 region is CASSRGQGPQHF. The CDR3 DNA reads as TGTGCCAGTAGTAGGGGACAGGGGCCCCAGCATTTT.

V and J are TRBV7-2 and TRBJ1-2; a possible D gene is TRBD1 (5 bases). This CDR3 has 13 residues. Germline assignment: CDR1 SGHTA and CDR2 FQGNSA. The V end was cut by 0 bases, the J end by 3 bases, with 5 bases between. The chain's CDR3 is CASSLATDYGYTF. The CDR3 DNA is TGTGCCAGCAGCTTAGCGACAGACTATGGCTACACCTTC.

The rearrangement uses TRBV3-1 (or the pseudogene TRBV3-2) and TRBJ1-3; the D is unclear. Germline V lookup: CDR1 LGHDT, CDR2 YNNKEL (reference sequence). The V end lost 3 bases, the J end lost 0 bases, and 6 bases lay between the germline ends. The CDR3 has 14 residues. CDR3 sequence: CASSHRSSGNTIYF. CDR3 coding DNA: TGTGCCAGCAGCCACAGATCCTCTGGAAACACCATATATTTT.

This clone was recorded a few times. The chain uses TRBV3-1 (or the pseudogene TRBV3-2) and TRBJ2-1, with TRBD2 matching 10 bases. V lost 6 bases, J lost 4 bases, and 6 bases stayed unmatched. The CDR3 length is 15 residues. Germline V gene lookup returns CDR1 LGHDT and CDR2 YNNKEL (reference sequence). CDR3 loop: CASRGSSGSYNEQFF. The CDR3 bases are TGTGCCAGCAGGGGTTCTAGCGGGAGTTACAATGAGCAGTTCTTC.

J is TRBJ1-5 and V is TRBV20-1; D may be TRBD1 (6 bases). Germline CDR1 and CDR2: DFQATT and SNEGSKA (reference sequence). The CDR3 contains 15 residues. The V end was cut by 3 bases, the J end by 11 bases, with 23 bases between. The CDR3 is CSASGQGLSIWAQHF. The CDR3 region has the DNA TGCAGTGCTAGTGGGCAGGGGCTATCGATTTGGGCCCAGCATTTT.

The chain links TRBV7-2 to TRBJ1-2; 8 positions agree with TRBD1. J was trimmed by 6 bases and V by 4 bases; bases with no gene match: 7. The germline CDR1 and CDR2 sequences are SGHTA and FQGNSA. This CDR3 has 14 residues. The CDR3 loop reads CASSWTGRFDGYTF. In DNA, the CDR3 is TGTGCCAGCAGCTGGACAGGGAGGTTCGATGGCTACACCTTC.

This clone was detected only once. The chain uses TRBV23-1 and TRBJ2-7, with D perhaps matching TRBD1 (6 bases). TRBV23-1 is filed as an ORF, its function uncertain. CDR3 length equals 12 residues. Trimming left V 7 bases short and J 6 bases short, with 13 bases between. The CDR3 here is CASTQGNPEQYF. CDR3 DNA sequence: TGCGCCAGCACACAGGGAAACCCCGAGCAGTACTTC.

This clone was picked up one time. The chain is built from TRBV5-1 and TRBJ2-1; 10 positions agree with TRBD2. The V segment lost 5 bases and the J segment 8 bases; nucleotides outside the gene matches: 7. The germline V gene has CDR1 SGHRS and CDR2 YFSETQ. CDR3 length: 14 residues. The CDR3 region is CASRPSGSYHEQFF. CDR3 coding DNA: TGCGCCAGCAGGCCTAGCGGGAGTTATCATGAGCAGTTCTTC.

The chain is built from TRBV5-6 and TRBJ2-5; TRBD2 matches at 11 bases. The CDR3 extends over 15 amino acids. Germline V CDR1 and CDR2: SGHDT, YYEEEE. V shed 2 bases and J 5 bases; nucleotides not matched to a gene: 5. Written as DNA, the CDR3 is TGTGCCAGCAGCTTTAGCGGGGGGGCTTTGGAGACCCAGTACTTC. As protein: CASSFSGGALETQYF.

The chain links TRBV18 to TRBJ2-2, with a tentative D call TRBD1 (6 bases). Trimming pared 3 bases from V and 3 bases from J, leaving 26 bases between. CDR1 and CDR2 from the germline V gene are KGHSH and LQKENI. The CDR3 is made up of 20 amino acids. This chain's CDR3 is CASSPWTRQQGGGDTGELFF. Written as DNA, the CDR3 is TGTGCCAGCTCACCGTGGACCAGACAACAGGGCGGTGGCGACACCGGGGAGCTGTTTTTT.

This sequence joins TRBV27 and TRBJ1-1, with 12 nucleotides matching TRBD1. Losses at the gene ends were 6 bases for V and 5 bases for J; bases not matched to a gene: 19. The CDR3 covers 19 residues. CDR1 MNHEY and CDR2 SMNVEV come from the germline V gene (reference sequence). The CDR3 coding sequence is TGTGCCAGCAGCACGAGGGGGACAGGGGGCACTGGGTACGAAACTGAAGCTTTCTTT. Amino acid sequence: CASSTRGTGGTGYETEAFF.

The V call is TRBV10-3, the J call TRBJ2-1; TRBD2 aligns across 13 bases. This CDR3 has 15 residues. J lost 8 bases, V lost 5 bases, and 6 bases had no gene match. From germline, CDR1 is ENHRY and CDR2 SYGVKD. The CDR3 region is CAISTGTSGAYEQFF. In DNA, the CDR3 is TGTGCCATCAGTACTGGGACTAGCGGGGCTTATGAGCAGTTCTTC.

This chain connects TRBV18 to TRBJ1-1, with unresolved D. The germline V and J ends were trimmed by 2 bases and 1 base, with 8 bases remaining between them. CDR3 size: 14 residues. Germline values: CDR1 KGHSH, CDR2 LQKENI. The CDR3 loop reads CASSPGRQNTEAFF. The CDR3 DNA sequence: TGTGCCAGCTCACCAGGGAGACAGAACACTGAAGCTTTCTTT.

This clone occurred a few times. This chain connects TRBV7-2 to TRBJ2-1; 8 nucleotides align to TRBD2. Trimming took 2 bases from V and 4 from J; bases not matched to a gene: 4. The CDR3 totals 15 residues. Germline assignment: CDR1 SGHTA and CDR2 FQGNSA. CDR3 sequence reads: CASSLRAGDYNEQFF. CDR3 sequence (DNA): TGTGCCAGCAGCTTACGAGCGGGGGATTACAATGAGCAGTTCTTC.

The CDR3 region has the DNA TGTGCCAGCAGCTCACGCGGGCTTATGAACACCGGGGAGCTGTTTTTT. Translating it yields CASSSRGLMNTGELFF. The chain joins TRBV7-9 to TRBJ2-2, with a weak D call TRBD2 (5 bases). Trimming shortened V by 4 bases and J by 1 base, and 13 bases separated the two germline ends. Germline values: CDR1 SEHNR, CDR2 FQNEAQ (reference sequence). This CDR3 is 16 amino acids long. Complete variable domain (other parts from reference TRBV7-9 and TRBJ2-2): DTGVSQNPRHKITKRGQNVTFRCDPISEHNRLYWYRQTLGQGPEFLTYFQNEAQLEKSRLLSDRFSAERPKGSFSTLEIQRTEQGDSAMYLCASSSRGLMNTGELFFGEGSRLTVL.